The 25 T cell receptor beta chains below were found in one sample sequenced in a study of tissue T cells after allogeneic stem cell transplantation. The assay was immunoSEQ multiplex PCR, and TCRdb's table has in-frame clones only and misses some. The repertoire has 48,000 or so clones, around 69% of them found once; the top ten carry about 0.71%. Sample: sorted cells pooled from one or two spleens. These receptors all stem from a pool of C57BL/6 mice in good health.

Remarks on this clone: Gene names are mouse gene names. The read is 1 residue too short to cover the CDR3 end, so that end is filled in from the germline J gene. The V gene is TRBV15, the J gene TRBJ2-3; 8 bases align to TRBD1. The V gene's germline CDR1 is SGHND and CDR2 FRSKSL. This CDR3 spans 15 amino acids. The junction had 3 bases not matched to a gene; V was cut back by 3 bases and J by 1 base. The CDR3 here is CASSLMGQGAETLYF. CDR3 bases read: TGTGCCAGCAGTTTGATGGGACAGGGTGCAGAAACGCTGTAT.

About this clone: These gene names are mouse names. Read data end 1 residue before the CDR3 end; the end is taken from the germline J gene. The chain joins TRBV12-1 to TRBJ2-7, with 8 bases lining up with TRBD1. This CDR3 has 14 residues. Unmatched junction bases numbered 5, after V lost 2 bases and J lost 3 bases. Germline loops: CDR1 SGHSN, CDR2 HYEKVE. CDR3 sequence: CASSPTGANYEQYF. CDR3 DNA, as far as it was read: TGTGCCAGCTCTCCGACAGGGGCGAACTATGAACAGTAC. The entire variable domain, with the rest obtained from reference TRBV12-1 and TRBJ2-7, is as follows: DSGVVQSPRHIIKEKGGRSVLTCIPISGHSNVVWYQQTLGKELKFLIQHYEKVERDKGFLPSRFSVQQFDDYHSEMNMSALELEDSAMYFCASSPTGANYEQYFGPGTRLTVL.

As regards this clone: Genes and germline are mouse. From the germline J gene comes the end of the CDR3, since the read stops 1 residue before it. The chain carries TRBV13-1 and TRBJ1-2, with a possible D match to TRBD1 (5 bases). There are 12 residues in the CDR3. In germline, CDR1 is NSHNY, CDR2 SYGAGN. Trimming took 5 bases from V and 2 from J, leaving 7 bases between them. The sequenced CDR3 bases are TGTGCCAGCAGGGGGGGGAACTCCGACTACACC. Translation gives CASRGGNSDYT. From start to end, the CDR3 is CASRGGNSDYTF.

To note about this clone: Gene names and germline match the mouse. The read comes to an end 1 residue before the CDR3 does, leaving the germline J gene to fill in the end. The genes are TRBV31 and TRBJ2-5; 12 bases align to TRBD2. This CDR3 contains 14 residues. Germline CDR1 reads GKSSPN; CDR2 reads SITVG. The junction had 1 base not matched to a gene; V was cut back by 3 bases and J by 3 bases. The sequenced CDR3 bases are TGTGCCTGGAGGGGACTGGGGGGACAAGACACCCAGTAC. Its translation: CAWRGLGGQDTQY. The complete CDR3 sequence is CAWRGLGGQDTQYF.

With regard to this clone: All gene names here are mouse names. The CDR3: CASSQDRGGGGTQYF. CDR3 DNA (partial): TGTGCCAGCAGCCAAGACAGGGGGGGCGGAGGCACCCAGTAC. The chain combines TRBV5 with TRBJ2-5; weak D call: TRBD2 (8 bases). The read halts 1 residue ahead of the CDR3 end, with the missing end drawn from the germline J gene. V shed 0 bases and J shed 8 bases, with 15 bases lying between them. This CDR3 spans 15 amino acids. From germline, CDR1 is LGHNA and CDR2 YNLKQL (reference sequence).

This clone was seen only a few times. Germline and genes: mouse. From the germline J gene comes the end of the CDR3, since the read stops 1 residue before it. The chain joins TRBV3 to TRBJ2-2; D is possibly TRBD2 (6 bases). The germline CDR1 and CDR2 sequences are SNHLY and FYNGKV (reference sequence). V dropped 1 base and J dropped 0 bases, with 9 bases sitting between them. The CDR3 has 16 residues. The CDR3 reads CASSLVLGSNTGQLYF. The covered CDR3 bases are TGTGCCAGCAGCTTAGTTCTGGGGTCAAACACCGGGCAGCTCTAC. The full variable domain, rest sourced from reference TRBV3 and TRBJ2-2, is GPKVLQIPSHQIIDMGQMVTLNCDPVSNHLYFYWYKQILGQQMEFLVNFYNGKVMEKSKLFKDQFSVERPDGSYFTLKIQPTALEDSAVYFCASSLVLGSNTGQLYFGEGSKLTVL.

A remark on this clone: Gene names follow the mouse nomenclature. The CDR3 end is not reached by the read, which stops 1 residue before it; the germline J gene fills it in. This sequence joins TRBV3 and TRBJ2-3; 7 positions agree with TRBD2. Germline CDR1 and CDR2: SNHLY and FYNGKV (reference sequence). This CDR3 contains 14 residues. The V segment lost 4 bases and the J segment 1 base; nucleotides outside the gene matches: 2. The covered CDR3 bases are TGTGCCAGCAGCTCGTGGGGGGGTGCAGAAACGCTGTAT. Its protein product is CASSSWGGAETLY. The entire CDR3 reads CASSSWGGAETLYF. Looking up the rest from reference TRBV3 and TRBJ2-3 gives the full variable domain: GPKVLQIPSHQIIDMGQMVTLNCDPVSNHLYFYWYKQILGQQMEFLVNFYNGKVMEKSKLFKDQFSVERPDGSYFTLKIQPTALEDSAVYFCASSSWGGAETLYFGSGTRLTVL.

This clone has only one observation. Each gene name is a mouse one. The CDR3 is cut off 1 residue early in the read; its end comes from the germline J gene. V and J are TRBV13-2 and TRBJ2-5, with TRBD2 matching 9 bases. With 2 bases clipped from V and 1 base from J, the junction kept 5 bases outside the gene matches. Germline V gene lookup returns CDR1 NNHNN and CDR2 SYGAGS (reference sequence). CDR3 length: 16 amino acids. The sequenced part of the CDR3 DNA is TGTGCCAGCGGTGAATGGGGGGACTGGGACCAAGACACCCAGTAC. Translation: CASGEWGDWDQDTQY. The whole CDR3 protein is CASGEWGDWDQDTQYF.

A remark on this clone: Gene names and germline match the mouse. The sequenced fragment ends 1 residue before the CDR3 boundary, so the rest is inferred from the germline J gene. This rearrangement joins TRBV3 to TRBJ1-5; 7 bases are a match to TRBD1. V shed 3 bases, J shed 3 bases, and the junction held 2 bases outside the gene matches. The CDR3 runs to 14 residues. Germline loops: CDR1 SNHLY, CDR2 FYNGKV (reference sequence). The CDR3 sequence: CASSLGQLNQAPLF. The part of the CDR3 DNA that was read is TGTGCCAGCAGCTTGGGACAGCTCAACCAGGCTCCGCTT.

Points on this clone: Mouse gene names and germline throughout. The CDR3 end is not reached by the read, which stops 1 residue before it; the germline J gene fills it in. The rearrangement uses TRBV16 and TRBJ1-3, with unresolved D. V shed 0 bases and J shed 0 bases, with 6 bases lying between them. Germline CDR1 and CDR2: SGHSA and FRNQAP. This CDR3 comprises 15 residues. Incomplete CDR3 DNA: TGTGCAAGCAGCTTAGATACCAGTTCTGGAAATACGCTCTAT. Its translation is CASSLDTSSGNTLY. The whole CDR3 protein reads CASSLDTSSGNTLYF.

Note on this clone: Mouse gene names apply. The read comes to an end 1 residue before the CDR3 does, leaving the germline J gene to fill in the end. V is TRBV5 and J is TRBJ1-6; D uncertain. TRBJ1-6 is annotated as an ORF whose role is uncertain. The CDR3 is 11 amino acids. Germline lookup yields CDR1 LGHNA and CDR2 YNLKQL (reference sequence). Trimming left V 3 bases short and J 6 bases short, with 0 bases between. The CDR3 reads CASSHNSPLYF. CDR3 DNA (partial): TGTGCCAGCAGCCATAATTCGCCCCTCTAC.

Remarks on this clone: These gene names are mouse names. The CDR3 goes on 1 residue after the read ends, and that part is filled in from the germline J gene. The chain employs TRBV16 and TRBJ2-1; 14 bases line up with TRBD2. The trim removed 5 bases at V and 5 bases at J, leaving 2 bases unmatched. CDR1 is SGHSA, CDR2 FRNQAP, per germline. The CDR3 has 15 residues. The CDR3 bases that were read are TGTGCAAGCAGCCGGGACTGGGGGGGCGATGCTGAGCAGTTC. This gives the protein CASSRDWGGDAEQF. The full CDR3 sequence reads CASSRDWGGDAEQFF.

Of note for this clone: Gene names refer to mouse genes. The read halts 1 residue ahead of the CDR3 end, with the missing end drawn from the germline J gene. The chain uses TRBV15 and TRBJ2-3; possibly TRBD2 for D (6 bases). Germline V gene data show CDR1 as SGHND and CDR2 as FRSKSL. The germline V and J ends were trimmed by 2 bases and 0 bases, with 12 bases remaining between them. The CDR3 runs 16 residues. Incomplete CDR3 DNA: TGTGCCAGCAGTTTATGGGGGAGTTCTAGTGCAGAAACGCTGTAT. As protein: CASSLWGSSSAETLY. The whole CDR3 sequence is CASSLWGSSSAETLYF.

Worth noting for this clone: Gene names and germline refer to mouse. From the germline J gene comes the end of the CDR3, since the read stops 1 residue before it. The V call is TRBV26, the J call TRBJ1-3; 10 nucleotides match TRBD1. This CDR3 has 15 residues. CDR1 and CDR2 from the germline V gene are KGHPV and FQNQEV (reference sequence). V was pared by 4 bases and J by 2 bases, with 2 bases of the junction left unmatched. The CDR3 sequence: CASSPGQGTGNTLYF. The CDR3 DNA, read in part, is TGTGCCAGCAGTCCGGGACAGGGGACTGGAAATACGCTCTAT. Variable domain in full (rest from reference TRBV26 and TRBJ1-3): NSKVIQTPRYLVKGQGQKAKMRCIPEKGHPVVFWYQQNKNNEFKFLINFQNQEVLQQIDMTEKRFSAECPSNSPCSLEIQSSEAGDSALYLCASSPGQGTGNTLYFGEGSRLIVV.

Of note for this clone: Gene names and germline match the mouse. With the read ending 1 residue before the CDR3 end, the germline J gene is used to fill in that end. The gene calls are TRBV1 and TRBJ2-2; 11 positions match TRBD2. CDR3 length equals 15 residues. CDR1 and CDR2 from the germline V gene are NSQYPW and LRSPGD (reference sequence). V lost 3 bases to trimming and J lost 6 bases; unmatched junction nucleotides: 3. The CDR3 sequence: CTCSADWGVSGQLYF. The sequenced part of the CDR3 DNA is TGCACCTGCAGTGCGGACTGGGGGGTTTCCGGGCAGCTCTAC.

About this clone: The listed genes are named as in mouse. The observed sequence ends 1 residue before the CDR3 terminus, with the missing tail filled in from the germline J gene. This chain connects TRBV3 to TRBJ1-2; 7 nucleotides match TRBD1. V shed 5 bases, J shed 4 bases, and the junction held 7 bases outside the gene matches. The CDR3 has 14 residues. Germline CDR1 and CDR2: SNHLY and FYNGKV (reference sequence). The CDR3 region is CASSDQGGGSDYTF. The part of the CDR3 DNA that was read is TGTGCCAGCAGCGACCAGGGGGGGGGCTCCGACTACACC. Complete variable domain (other parts from reference TRBV3 and TRBJ1-2): GPKVLQIPSHQIIDMGQMVTLNCDPVSNHLYFYWYKQILGQQMEFLVNFYNGKVMEKSKLFKDQFSVERPDGSYFTLKIQPTALEDSAVYFCASSDQGGGSDYTFGSGTRLLVI.

Concerning this clone itself: Mouse gene names and germline throughout. The CDR3 end lies 1 residue beyond the end of the read and is filled in from the germline J gene. The V gene is TRBV1, the J gene TRBJ2-7; 12 bases match TRBD2. The CDR3 extends over 14 amino acids. The germline gives CDR1 NSQYPW, CDR2 LRSPGD (reference sequence). The V segment lost 6 bases and the J segment 1 base; nucleotides outside the gene matches: 1. The CDR3: CTCRGLGGSYEQYF. Incomplete CDR3 DNA: TGCACCTGCAGGGGACTGGGGGGATCCTATGAACAGTAC. Based on the CDR3 plus reference TRBV1 and TRBJ2-7, the full variable domain is VTLLEQNPRWRLVPRGQAVNLRCILKNSQYPWMSWYQQDLQKQLQWLFTLRSPGDKEVKSLPGADYLATRVTDTELRLQVANMSQGRTLYCTCRGLGGSYEQYFGPGTRLTVL.

This clone was detected only a few times. The germline and genes are mouse ones. The read finishes 1 residue shy of the CDR3 end, and the germline J gene is used to complete it. This chain uses TRBV4 with TRBJ1-6, with D hard to call. Being an ORF, TRBJ1-6 has a function that is uncertain. Germline CDR1 LGHDT, CDR2 YNNKQL (reference sequence). The CDR3 has 12 residues. V lost 4 bases to trimming and J lost 5 bases, with 3 bases between them. The CDR3 region is CASSFHNSPLYF. Incomplete CDR3 DNA: TGTGCCAGCAGCTTTCATAATTCGCCCCTCTAC.

With respect to this clone: Gene names are mouse gene names. From the germline J gene comes the end of the CDR3, since the read stops 1 residue before it. The chain links TRBV13-2 to TRBJ1-2, with D hard to call. Germline lookup yields CDR1 NNHNN and CDR2 SYGAGS (reference sequence). This CDR3 has 13 amino acids. V was clipped by 3 bases and J by 1 base, with 7 bases between them. The sequenced CDR3 bases are TGTGCCAGCGGTGCCGGGAGAAACTCCGACTACACC. Translation gives CASGAGRNSDYT. The entire CDR3 is CASGAGRNSDYTF.

Worth noting for this clone: Gene names refer to mouse genes. The read terminates 1 residue before the CDR3 end, so the remaining end is supplied by the germline J gene. This chain uses TRBV15 with TRBJ2-2; perhaps D is TRBD1 or TRBD2 (5 bases each). V gave up 3 bases and J gave up 0 bases, with 8 bases separating them. CDR1 and CDR2 (germline): SGHND, FRSKSL. The CDR3 runs to 15 residues. Here the CDR3 reads CASSLGVANTGQLYF. The sequenced CDR3 bases are TGTGCCAGCAGTTTGGGGGTTGCAAACACCGGGCAGCTCTAC.

Of note for this clone: Gene names are mouse gene names. The read stops 1 residue short of the end of the CDR3; the missing end is completed from the germline J gene. The chain carries TRBV2 and TRBJ1-2; D ambiguous. V was shortened by 0 bases and J by 4 bases, with 3 bases between the two germline ends. The germline CDR1 and CDR2 sequences are LGHNA and YSYQKL. The CDR3 is 12 residues long. CDR3 DNA (partial): TGTGCCAGCAGCCAAGAAACCTCCGACTACACC. Translated, it gives CASSQETSDYT. The full CDR3 protein reads CASSQETSDYTF.

Note on this clone: Gene names and germline refer to mouse. The DNA ends 1 residue before the CDR3 does, and the rest of the CDR3 is filled in from the germline J gene. This sequence joins TRBV5 and TRBJ2-7; 7 bases agree with TRBD2. CDR1 LGHNA and CDR2 YNLKQL come from the germline V gene (reference sequence). The CDR3 length is 15 residues. V was pared by 1 base and J by 0 bases, with 3 bases of the junction left unmatched. The sequenced part of the CDR3 DNA is TGTGCCAGCAGCCAAGTTGGGGGGAGCTCCTATGAACAGTAC. Encoded protein: CASSQVGGSSYEQY. In full, the CDR3 is CASSQVGGSSYEQYF.

As regards this clone: Gene names denote mouse genes. Read sequence stops 1 residue before the CDR3 end, and the germline J gene provides the missing end. The chain joins TRBV31 to TRBJ1-4; a weak D match, TRBD1 (6 bases). The V end was cut by 1 base, the J end by 0 bases, with 12 bases between. This CDR3 has 16 amino acids. CDR1 GKSSPN and CDR2 SITVG come from the germline V gene. CDR3 region: CAWSPPGTISNERLFF. The covered CDR3 bases are TGTGCCTGGAGTCCACCGGGGACAATTTCCAACGAAAGATTATTT.

About this clone: The gene symbols are mouse symbols. The missing CDR3 end, 1 residue past where the read stops, is filled in from the germline J gene. V usage is TRBV13-2 and J usage is TRBJ1-1, with D unclear. V dropped 6 bases and J dropped 2 bases, with 11 bases sitting between them. This CDR3 spans 13 amino acids. Germline-derived CDR1 and CDR2 are NNHNN and SYGAGS (reference sequence). Incomplete CDR3 DNA: TGTGCCAGCGATGGGAGGGCCAACACAGAAGTCTTC. Protein product: CASDGRANTEVF. In full, the CDR3 is CASDGRANTEVFF.

In the case of this clone: Genes and germline are mouse. The sequenced fragment ends 1 residue before the CDR3 boundary, so the rest is inferred from the germline J gene. The genes are TRBV29 and TRBJ2-7, with D unclear. V was clipped by 1 base and J by 0 bases, with 7 bases between them. The length of the CDR3 is 14 residues. Germline values: CDR1 MSHET, CDR2 SYDVDS. The part of the CDR3 DNA that was read is TGTGCTAGCAGTTTATACCCCAGCTCCTATGAACAGTAC. It yields the protein CASSLYPSSYEQY. The whole CDR3 region reads CASSLYPSSYEQYF.